This T cell receptor (beta chain) was sequenced during a study of blood T cell repertoires in COVID-19. Profiled with immunoSEQ multiplex PCR; TCRdb holds only in-frame clones, not every one. The table records 68,000 or so clones, around 83% of them present only once. Germline CDR1 is KGHDR and CDR2 is SFDVKD. V lost 2 bases to trimming and J lost 4 bases, with 14 bases between them. The CDR3 consists of 17 residues. The chain has TRBV24-1 and TRBJ1-6, with D unresolved. The sample was peripheral blood. The clonotype comes from a man aged 50-59 years with acute or convalescent COVID-19. The CDR3 sequence is CATSDCQTSGYNSPLHF. CDR3 in DNA: TGTGCCACCAGTGATTGTCAGACAAGTGGGTATAATTCACCCCTCCACTTT.